These 7 T cell receptor beta chains were all obtained from the same sample, sequenced in a study of a mutant IDH1 vaccine in newly diagnosed glioma. As for time point: week 47, end of study. Vaccine doses each comprised 300 ug of mutant IDH1 20-mer peptide, with topical imiquimod. The antigens of these receptors remain unknown. This table comes from immunoSEQ multiplex PCR, and its TCRdb copy is limited to in-frame clones, with some not included. The profile shows about 24,000 clones, about four fifths of them singletons. The material sequenced was PBMCs, taken from a glioma patient whose treatment included an IDH1 peptide vaccine. These receptors all come from a man aged 40-50 years with glioma. Some clones in this sample may be carry-over from other donors' samples.

The chain recombines TRBV6-6 with TRBJ1-1; no clear D. CDR3 length equals 12 residues. Trimming took 2 bases from V and 3 from J, leaving 4 bases between them. Per the germline V gene, CDR1 is MNHNY and CDR2 is SVGAGI (reference sequence). The DNA of the CDR3 is TGTGCCAGCAGTTACCGGCACACTGAAGCTTTCTTT. Residues: CASSYRHTEAFF.

The V gene is TRBV30, the J gene TRBJ2-5; D gene ambiguous. Trimming cost V 3 bases and J 7 bases, with 15 bases left between them. Looked up from germline, CDR1 is GTSNPN and CDR2 is SVGIG (reference sequence). The CDR3 is 13 amino acids. The CDR3 DNA reads TGTGCCTGGAGCTTGGGAACCCCAGGGACCCAGTACTTC. Its protein is CAWSLGTPGTQYF. Complete variable domain (other parts from reference TRBV30 and TRBJ2-5): SQTIHQWPATLVQPVGSPLSLECTVEGTSNPNLYWYRQAAGRGLQLLFYSVGIGQISSEVPQNLSASRPQDRQFILSSKKLLLSDSGFYLCAWSLGTPGTQYFGPGTRLLVL.

V is TRBV9 and J is TRBJ1-2; D is uncertain. The V gene's germline CDR1 is SGDLS and CDR2 YYNGEE. This CDR3 contains 14 residues. Trimming removed 4 bases at V and 4 bases at J, with 14 bases between. This CDR3 reads CASSPSGYGYGYTF. DNA of the CDR3: TGTGCCAGCAGCCCTAGCGGGTACGGCTATGGCTACACCTTC.

The rearrangement joins TRBV30 to TRBJ1-2; D is possibly TRBD1 (5 bases). V was trimmed by 2 bases and J by 4 bases, leaving 11 bases between them. CDR3 length equals 13 residues. CDR1 is GTSNPN, CDR2 SVGIG, per germline (reference sequence). Here the CDR3 reads CAWSYPRAYGYTF. The CDR3 nucleotides are TGTGCCTGGAGTTACCCCAGGGCCTATGGCTACACCTTC.

The chain joins TRBV5-1 to TRBJ1-4; 10 bases map to TRBD1. V gave up 4 bases and J gave up 5 bases; unmatched junction bases: 11. CDR3 size: 17 residues. Germline CDR1 is SGHRS and CDR2 is YFSETQ. For the CDR3, the DNA is TGCGCCAGCAGCCCAGTAGACAGGGGGCTTGGGAATGAAAAACTGTTTTTT. Protein sequence: CASSPVDRGLGNEKLFF.

Relative to its sample, this clone is medium-sized. This chain links TRBV28 with TRBJ2-7; 9 bases agree with TRBD1. Germline trimming cut 5 bases from V and 1 base from J; bases unmatched to any gene: 6. CDR1 and CDR2 from the germline V gene are MDHEN and SYDVKM. This CDR3 is built from 15 residues. The CDR3 nucleotides are TGTGCCAGCAGTGCGGGACAGGGAAGATCCTACGAGCAGTACTTC. Translation: CASSAGQGRSYEQYF.

V and J are TRBV5-1 and TRBJ1-1; TRBD1 is a possible D gene (5 bases). V shed 4 bases and J shed 6 bases, with 19 bases lying between them. Germline CDR1 SGHRS, CDR2 YFSETQ. This CDR3 has 15 amino acids. CDR3 amino acids: CASSAGDHLRSEAFF. CDR3 coding DNA: TGCGCCAGCAGCGCCGGGGACCACCTCCGTTCTGAAGCTTTCTTT.